The text below deals with one T cell receptor (beta chain). Its target is not known. The sample originates from a study of shared clonotypes between healthy human individuals. Overall study findings and caveats: Sorted-subset sequencing, rarefaction showed, was incomplete despite large depth. The naive CD4 repertoires of a handful of donors were compared, and approximately 5.3% of clonotypes were shared.

Sequenced by immunoSEQ multiplex PCR; TCRdb stores in-frame clones only, minus some. The sample carries about 1 million clones, roughly 80% recorded once. The CDR3 is 14 amino acids. Germline V gene data show CDR1 as SGHRS and CDR2 as YFSETQ. V lost 3 bases and J lost 8; bases outside the gene matches: 5. Source material: memory CD4+ T cells sorted from blood. As to subset: CD45RA-negative fraction. This clonotype originated in a man aged 18 to 35 in good health. V and J are TRBV5-1 and TRBJ1-4; 9 bases line up with TRBD1. CDR3 residues: CASSSGTGQEKLFF. The CDR3 DNA reads as TGCGCCAGCAGCTCCGGGACAGGGCAGGAAAAACTGTTTTTT.